What follows are 29 T cell receptor beta chains derived from one specimen sequenced in a study of cytomegalovirus exposure and HLA in healthy donors. PCR was performed using 60 Vbeta and 13 Jbeta primers. Measured with immunoSEQ multiplex PCR; TCRdb has only the in-frame clones, and not every one. The table lists around 150,000 clones, 75% to 90% of them singletons. What was sequenced was PBMCs. Every receptor here comes from a woman under 30 in good health and CMV-seronegative.

This chain uses TRBV28 with TRBJ2-2; 7 bases line up with TRBD2. The germline V gene encodes CDR1 MDHEN and CDR2 SYDVKM. V gave up 0 bases and J gave up 1 base; unmatched junction bases: 5. CDR3 length equals 17 residues. CDR3 nucleotides: TGTGCCAGCAGTTTATGGAGTAGCGGGCTGAACACCGGGGAGCTGTTTTTT. Amino acids: CASSLWSSGLNTGELFF.

This clone was seen more than once but under ten times. The sample holds other DNA sequences that translate to the same CDR3. This CDR3 is CASSSGQGEKLFF. For the CDR3, the DNA is TGTGCCAGCAGTTCGGGACAGGGCGAAAAACTGTTTTTT. The chain couples TRBV28 to TRBJ1-4, with 9 nucleotides matching TRBD1. CDR1 and CDR2 from the germline V gene are MDHEN and SYDVKM. CDR3 length equals 13 residues. After removal of 4 bases from V and 8 bases from J, the junction contained 2 bases not matched to a gene.

This chain joins TRBV2 and TRBJ2-7; D remains ambiguous. Trimming shortened V by 3 bases and J by 0 bases, and 9 bases separated the two germline ends. There are 14 residues in the CDR3. From germline, CDR1 is SNHLY and CDR2 FYNNEI. The CDR3 loop is CASSESENSYEQYF. The CDR3 nucleotides are TGTGCCAGCAGTGAGTCAGAAAACTCCTACGAGCAGTACTTC. Full variable domain (outside the CDR3, taken from reference TRBV2 and TRBJ2-7): EPEVTQTPSHQVTQMGQEVILRCVPISNHLYFYWYRQILGQKVEFLVSFYNNEISEKSEIFDDQFSVERPDGSNFTLKIRSTKLEDSAMYFCASSESENSYEQYFGPGTRLTVT.

This chain connects TRBV9 to TRBJ2-5; D possibly uses TRBD1 or TRBD2 (5 bases each). The DNA end lines up better with TRBJ2-7; the J call may be wrong. This CDR3 contains 14 residues. Germline V gene sequence: CDR1 SGDLS, CDR2 YYNGEE. Written as DNA, the CDR3 is TGTGCCAGCAGCGTAGGGGACGGGGACTACGAGCAGTACTTC. Its translation is CASSVGDGDYEQYF.

This CDR3 is CASSPREGAGDEQFF. CDR3 sequence (DNA): TGCGCCAGCAGCCCGAGAGAGGGGGCAGGGGATGAGCAGTTCTTC. The chain links TRBV5-1 to TRBJ2-1; the match to TRBD1 covers 7 bases. The CDR3 is 15 amino acids. V lost 4 bases to trimming and J lost 8 bases; unmatched junction nucleotides: 12. The germline V gene encodes CDR1 SGHRS and CDR2 YFSETQ.

The CDR3 spells CASSPRQMETSVNNEQFF. As DNA, the CDR3 is TGCGCCAGCAGCCCCAGACAGATGGAGACTAGCGTGAACAATGAGCAGTTCTTC. The chain joins TRBV4-1 to TRBJ2-1; 8 bases map to TRBD2. The germline V gene has CDR1 MGHRA and CDR2 YSYEKL. This CDR3 has 18 residues. J gave up 5 bases and V 4 bases, and 16 bases lay outside the gene matches.

CDR3 bases: TGTGCCAGCAGTTCGTCAGGGGTGATAGGTGAGACCCAGTACTTC. Protein sequence: CASSSSGVIGETQYF. V usage is TRBV7-3 and J usage is TRBJ2-5; D might be TRBD1 (6 bases). The ends were cut back, 6 bases at V and 5 bases at J, with 19 bases in the middle. There are 15 residues in the CDR3. Germline values: CDR1 SGHTA, CDR2 FQGTGA. Variable domain in full (rest from reference TRBV7-3 and TRBJ2-5): GAGVSQTPSNKVTEKGKYVELRCDPISGHTALYWYRQSLGQGPEFLIYFQGTGAADDSGLPNDRFFAVRPEGSVSTLKIQRTERGDSAVYLCASSSSGVIGETQYFGPGTRLLVL.

The chain has TRBV6-6 and TRBJ2-1; TRBD2 matches 9 bases. The CDR3 covers 16 residues. V gave up 4 bases and J gave up 4 bases; unmatched junction bases: 8. Germline V gene lookup returns CDR1 MNHNY and CDR2 SVGAGI (reference sequence). In nucleotides, the CDR3 is TGTGCCAGCAGTTCGACGTGGGCGGGAGGGTACAATGAGCAGTTCTTC. Protein: CASSSTWAGGYNEQFF.

V gene TRBV28 combines with J gene TRBJ2-7; the D gene is possibly TRBD2 (5 bases). V dropped 5 bases and J dropped 4 bases, with 15 bases sitting between them. Germline CDR1 MDHEN, CDR2 SYDVKM. The length of the CDR3 is 14 residues. CDR3 loop: CASSPPGFYYEQYF. The CDR3 bases are TGTGCCAGCAGTCCCCCGGGGTTCTATTACGAGCAGTACTTC.

The J gene is TRBJ1-4, the V gene TRBV27, with a weak D call TRBD1 (5 bases). Germline V gene data show CDR1 as MNHEY and CDR2 as SMNVEV (reference sequence). This CDR3 comprises 14 residues. V was shortened by 6 bases and J by 8 bases, with 16 bases between the two germline ends. The CDR3 loop reads CASSKRDFPEKLFF. The CDR3 DNA is TGTGCCAGCAGCAAAAGGGACTTCCCGGAAAAACTGTTTTTT.

This chain connects TRBV7-3 to TRBJ2-2, with no clear D. Germline V gene sequence: CDR1 SGHTA, CDR2 FQGTGA. V lost 4 bases, J lost 0 bases, and 6 bases lay in between. The CDR3 loop spans 14 amino acids. Written as DNA, the CDR3 is TGTGCCAGCAGCTCAGAAGCGAACACCGGGGAGCTGTTTTTT. The encoded protein is CASSSEANTGELFF.

The chain carries TRBV6-5 and TRBJ2-7, with D perhaps matching TRBD1 (5 bases). This CDR3 is built from 13 residues. Looked up from germline, CDR1 is MNHEY and CDR2 is SVGAGI. Deletions cut 2 bases from V and 4 bases from J, with 9 bases between. The CDR3 loop reads CASSYPPGYEQYF. The DNA for the CDR3 is TGTGCCAGCAGTTACCCCCCAGGGTACGAGCAGTACTTC.

The chain couples TRBV15 to TRBJ2-3; 10 positions agree with TRBD2. This CDR3 comprises 17 residues. Germline trimming cut 5 bases from V and 6 bases from J; bases unmatched to any gene: 14. The V gene's germline CDR1 is LNHNV and CDR2 YYDKDF (reference sequence). DNA of the CDR3: TGTGCCACCAGCCTACCCTGGGAGCGGGGGGGCCGGGATACGCAGTATTTT. It translates to CATSLPWERGGRDTQYF.

V is TRBV5-1 and J is TRBJ1-2; TRBD1 is a possible D gene (5 bases). Between the trimmed V and J ends, which lost 4 bases and 4 bases, there was a span of 11 bases. The CDR3 has 13 amino acids. Germline V gene lookup returns CDR1 SGHRS and CDR2 YFSETQ. The CDR3 region is CASSPGGGYGYTF. In DNA, the CDR3 is TGCGCCAGCAGCCCCGGGGGTGGCTATGGCTACACCTTC.

The chain employs TRBV5-1 and TRBJ2-3; TRBD1 is a possible D gene (6 bases). CDR3 length: 17 residues. CDR1 is SGHRS and CDR2 is YFSETQ in the germline V gene. Trimming cost V 5 bases and J 2 bases, with 21 bases left between them. Here the CDR3 reads CASRCGRDKYLTDTQYF. CDR3 bases: TGCGCCAGCAGGTGCGGCCGGGACAAATACCTCACAGATACGCAGTATTTT.

The rearrangement joins TRBV9 to TRBJ1-4, with a weak D call TRBD1 (5 bases). V lost 4 bases, J lost 5 bases, and 18 bases lay in between. The length of the CDR3 is 16 residues. In germline, CDR1 is SGDLS, CDR2 YYNGEE. CDR3 residues: CASSRGEPYPNEKLFF. CDR3 in DNA: TGTGCCAGCAGCCGGGGGGAACCGTACCCGAATGAAAAACTGTTTTTT. The whole variable domain, remainder taken from reference TRBV9 and TRBJ1-4, is DSGVTQTPKHLITATGQRVTLRCSPRSGDLSVYWYQQSLDQGLQFLIQYYNGEERAKGNILERFSAQQFPDLHSELNLSSLELGDSALYFCASSRGEPYPNEKLFFGSGTQLSVL.

The chain recombines TRBV21-1 with TRBJ1-1. TRBV21-1 is a pseudogene. The CDR3 extends over 15 amino acids. The CDR3: CACKSRLRPNTEAFF. The CDR3 region has the DNA TGTGCCTGCAAGTCGAGGCTACGGCCGAACACTGAAGCTTTCTTT.

The chain uses TRBV27 and TRBJ2-1; 11 positions agree with TRBD2. Trimming removed 1 base from V and 4 bases from J; junction bases left unmatched: 6. Germline CDR1 is MNHEY and CDR2 is SMNVEV (reference sequence). This CDR3 region has 17 residues. CDR3 residues: CASSLWASGRRYNEQFF. In nucleotides, the CDR3 is TGTGCCAGCAGTTTATGGGCTAGCGGGAGGAGATACAATGAGCAGTTCTTC.

The chain links TRBV15 to TRBJ2-5; 11 bases map to TRBD1. This CDR3 contains 16 residues. Germline V gene lookup returns CDR1 LNHNV and CDR2 YYDKDF (reference sequence). Trimming took 4 bases from V and 4 from J; bases not matched to a gene: 8. The CDR3 loop is CATSIPGTGGPETQYF. DNA for the CDR3: TGTGCCACCAGCATCCCCGGGACAGGGGGTCCAGAGACCCAGTACTTC.

V usage is TRBV9 and J usage is TRBJ2-7; no clear D. From germline, CDR1 is SGDLS and CDR2 YYNGEE. CDR3 length equals 14 residues. Trimming stripped 0 bases from V and 3 bases from J, with 10 bases between. Written as DNA, the CDR3 is TGTGCCAGCAGCGTAGACAGCCAGCACTACGAGCAGTACTTC. As protein: CASSVDSQHYEQYF.

V gene TRBV5-4 combines with J gene TRBJ2-1; TRBD2 aligns across 8 bases. The germline CDR1 and CDR2 sequences are SGHNT and YYREEE (reference sequence). The trim removed 2 bases at V and 8 bases at J, leaving 12 bases unmatched. The CDR3 covers 16 residues. Here the CDR3 reads CASSFWYREGLDEQFF. The CDR3 DNA follows: TGTGCCAGCAGCTTTTGGTACCGGGAGGGCCTGGATGAGCAGTTCTTC.

The chain recombines TRBV7-2 with TRBJ2-1, with 8 bases matching TRBD2. CDR3 size: 15 residues. The V segment lost 2 bases and the J segment 8 bases; nucleotides outside the gene matches: 8. Germline V lookup: CDR1 SGHTA, CDR2 FQGNSA. The CDR3 DNA sequence: TGTGCCAGCAGCTTACCCGGGGGGGCTTGGTATGAGCAGTTCTTC. Protein sequence: CASSLPGGAWYEQFF.

This chain joins TRBV6-1 and TRBJ2-4; 10 bases match TRBD2. CDR1 and CDR2 (germline): MNHNS, SASEGT. Losses at the gene ends were 1 base for V and 0 bases for J; bases not matched to a gene: 6. This CDR3 is 18 amino acids long. The CDR3 is CASSEEIIAGGAKNIQYF. CDR3 sequence (DNA): TGTGCCAGCAGTGAAGAGATAATAGCGGGGGGAGCCAAAAACATTCAGTACTTC.

The chain has TRBV18 and TRBJ1-1, with 8 bases aligning to TRBD1. The length of the CDR3 is 17 residues. V was clipped by 1 base and J by 4 bases; unmatched bases: 11. Germline CDR1 reads KGHSH; CDR2 reads LQKENI. CDR3 DNA: TGTGCCAGCTCACCACTACGACAGGGGCGGATTAGCACTGAAGCTTTCTTT. Its translation is CASSPLRQGRISTEAFF.

This clone was observed a single time. This chain uses TRBV7-3 with TRBJ2-2; TRBD2 matches 9 bases. Trimming at V came to 5 bases and at J to 2 bases, leaving 6 bases not matched to a gene. This CDR3 is 16 amino acids long. CDR1 and CDR2 from the germline V gene are SGHTA and FQGTGA. The CDR3 protein is CASSALAGYNTGELFF. DNA for the CDR3: TGTGCCAGCAGCGCCCTAGCGGGATACAACACCGGGGAGCTGTTTTTT.

CDR3 region: CANTRTDTQYF. Here the CDR3 DNA reads TGTGCCAACACTAGAACAGATACGCAGTATTTT. The chain combines TRBV7-9 with TRBJ2-3, with D possibly matching TRBD2 (5 bases). Trimming pared 10 bases from V and 3 bases from J, leaving 8 bases between. Germline CDR1 reads SEHNR; CDR2 reads FQNEAQ (reference sequence). CDR3 length: 11 residues.

The rearrangement uses TRBV7-6 and TRBJ2-1; a possible D gene is TRBD2 (6 bases). Germline loops: CDR1 SGHVS, CDR2 FNYEAQ. This CDR3 is built from 15 residues. The ends were cut back, 4 bases at V and 8 bases at J, with 18 bases in the middle. CDR3 protein: CASSWEAGAADEQFF. Here the CDR3 DNA reads TGTGCCAGCAGCTGGGAAGCGGGCGCGGCGGATGAGCAGTTCTTC.

This rearrangement joins TRBV29-1 to TRBJ2-1; the match to TRBD1 covers 10 bases. Per the germline V gene, CDR1 is SQVTM and CDR2 is ANQGSEA. Trimming at V came to 6 bases and at J to 6 bases, leaving 2 bases not matched to a gene. CDR3 length equals 12 residues. In nucleotides, the CDR3 is TGCAGCGTGAGGACAGGGGGCAATGAGCAGTTCTTC. Translation: CSVRTGGNEQFF.

V and J are TRBV29-1 and TRBJ1-2, with TRBD1 matching over 10 bases. The germline CDR1 and CDR2 sequences are SQVTM and ANQGSEA. The CDR3 runs to 15 residues. The V segment lost 6 bases and the J segment 2 bases; nucleotides outside the gene matches: 9. The CDR3 here is CSVATPGQGNYGYTF. The CDR3 DNA is TGCAGCGTCGCTACCCCGGGACAGGGGAACTATGGCTACACCTTC.